The entry that follows covers one T cell receptor beta chain sequence. This sample is drawn from a study of cytomegalovirus exposure and HLA in healthy donors. Germline V lookup: CDR1 SGDLS, CDR2 YYNGEE. J was trimmed by 8 bases and V by 3 bases; bases with no gene match: 8. The CDR3 contains 15 residues. Sequencing was performed with immunoSEQ multiplex PCR; in TCRdb, only in-frame clones are kept and a portion is missing. The sample contains over 100,000 clones, 89% of which appear only once. This clonotype originated in a woman under 30 in good health and CMV-seronegative. The sequenced sample was PBMCs. The V and J genes are TRBV9 and TRBJ2-3, with 11 bases aligning to TRBD2. Here the CDR3 DNA reads TGTGCCAGCAGCGCCCGGCCCGGGACTAGCGGTACGCAGTATTTT. Its protein is CASSARPGTSGTQYF.